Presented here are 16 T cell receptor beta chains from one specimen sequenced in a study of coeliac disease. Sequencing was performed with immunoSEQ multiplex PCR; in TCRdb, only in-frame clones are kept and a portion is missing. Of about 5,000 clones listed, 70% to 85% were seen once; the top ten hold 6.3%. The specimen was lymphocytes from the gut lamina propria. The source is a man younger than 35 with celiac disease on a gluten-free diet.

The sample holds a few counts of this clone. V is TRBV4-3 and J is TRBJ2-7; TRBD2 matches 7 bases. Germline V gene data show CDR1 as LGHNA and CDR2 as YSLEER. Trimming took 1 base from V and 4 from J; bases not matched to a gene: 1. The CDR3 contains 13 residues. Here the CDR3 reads CASSQGLAYEQYF. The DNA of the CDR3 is TGCGCCAGCAGCCAAGGACTAGCTTACGAGCAGTACTTC.

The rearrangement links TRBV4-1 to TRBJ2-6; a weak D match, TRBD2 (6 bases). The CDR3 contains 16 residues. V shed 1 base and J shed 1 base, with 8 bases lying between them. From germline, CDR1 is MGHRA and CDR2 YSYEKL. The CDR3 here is CASSQVGGSGANVLTF. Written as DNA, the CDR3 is TGCGCCAGCAGCCAAGTAGGAGGGTCTGGGGCCAACGTCCTGACTTTC.

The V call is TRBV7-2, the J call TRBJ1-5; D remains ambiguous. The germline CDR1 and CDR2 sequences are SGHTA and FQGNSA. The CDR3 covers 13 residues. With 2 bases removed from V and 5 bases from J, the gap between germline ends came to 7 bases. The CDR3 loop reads CASSLRGDQPQHF. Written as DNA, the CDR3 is TGTGCCAGCAGCTTACGGGGTGATCAGCCCCAGCATTTT.

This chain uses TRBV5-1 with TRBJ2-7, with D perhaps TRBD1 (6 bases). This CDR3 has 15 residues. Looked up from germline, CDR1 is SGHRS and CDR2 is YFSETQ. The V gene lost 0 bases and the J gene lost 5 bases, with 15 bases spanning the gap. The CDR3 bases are TGCGCCAGCAGCTTGGCGGCAGGGGTATCTAACGAGCAGTACTTC. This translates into CASSLAAGVSNEQYF.

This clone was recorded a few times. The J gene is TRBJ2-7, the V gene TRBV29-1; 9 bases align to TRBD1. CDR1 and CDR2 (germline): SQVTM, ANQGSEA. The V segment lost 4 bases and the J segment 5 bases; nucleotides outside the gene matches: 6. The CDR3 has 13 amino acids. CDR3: CSVVVGTGHEQYF. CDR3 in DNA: TGCAGCGTTGTAGTGGGGACAGGGCACGAGCAGTACTTC.

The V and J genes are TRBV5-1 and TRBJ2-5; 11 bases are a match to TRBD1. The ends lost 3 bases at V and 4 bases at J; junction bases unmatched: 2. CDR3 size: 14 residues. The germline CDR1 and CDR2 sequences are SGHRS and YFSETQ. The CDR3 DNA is TGCGCCAGCAGCTCCGGGACAGGGGGAGAGACCCAGTACTTC. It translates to CASSSGTGGETQYF.

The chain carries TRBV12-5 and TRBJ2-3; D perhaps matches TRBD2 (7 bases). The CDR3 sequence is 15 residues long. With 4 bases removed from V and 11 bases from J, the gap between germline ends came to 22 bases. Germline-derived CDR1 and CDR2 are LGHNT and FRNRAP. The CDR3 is CASGSAGTAGAWQYF. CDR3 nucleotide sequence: TGTGCTAGTGGTTCCGCCGGGACTGCGGGGGCTTGGCAGTATTTT.

Here the CDR3 DNA reads TGTGCCAGCAGCTCCTCAAATGGATTTTCGGGTGGCTACACCTTC. This codes for CASSSSNGFSGGYTF. The chain carries TRBV11-2 and TRBJ1-2; unclear D gene. The V and J ends lost 4 bases and 7 bases respectively, with 19 bases between them. CDR1 SGHAT and CDR2 FQNNGV come from the germline V gene. This CDR3 has 15 residues.

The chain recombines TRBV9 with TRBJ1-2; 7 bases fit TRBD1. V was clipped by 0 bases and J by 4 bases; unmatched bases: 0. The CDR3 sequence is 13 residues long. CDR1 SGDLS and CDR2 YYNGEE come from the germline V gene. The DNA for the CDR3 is TGTGCCAGCAGCGTAGCAGGGGGCTATGGCTACACCTTC. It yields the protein CASSVAGGYGYTF.

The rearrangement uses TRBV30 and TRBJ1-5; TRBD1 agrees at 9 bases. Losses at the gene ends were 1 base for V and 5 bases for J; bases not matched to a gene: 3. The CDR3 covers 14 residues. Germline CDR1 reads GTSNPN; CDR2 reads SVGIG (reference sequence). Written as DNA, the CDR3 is TGTGCCTGGAGTGGGACAGGGGACCATCAGCCCCAGCATTTT. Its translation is CAWSGTGDHQPQHF.

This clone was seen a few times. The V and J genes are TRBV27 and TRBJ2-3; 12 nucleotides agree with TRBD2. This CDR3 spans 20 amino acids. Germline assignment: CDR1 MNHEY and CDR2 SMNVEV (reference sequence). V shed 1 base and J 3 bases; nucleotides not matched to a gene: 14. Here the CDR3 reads CASSLFRAPRTSGDTDTQYF. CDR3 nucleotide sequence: TGTGCCAGCAGTTTATTTAGGGCCCCTCGGACTAGCGGGGATACAGATACGCAGTATTTT.

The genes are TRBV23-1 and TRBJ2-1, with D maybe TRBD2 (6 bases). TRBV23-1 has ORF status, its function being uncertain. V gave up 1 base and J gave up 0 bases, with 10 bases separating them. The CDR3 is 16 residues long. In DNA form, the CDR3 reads TGCGCCAGCAGTCAATTTGGGGGGAGCTCCTACAATGAGCAGTTCTTC. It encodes CASSQFGGSSYNEQFF.

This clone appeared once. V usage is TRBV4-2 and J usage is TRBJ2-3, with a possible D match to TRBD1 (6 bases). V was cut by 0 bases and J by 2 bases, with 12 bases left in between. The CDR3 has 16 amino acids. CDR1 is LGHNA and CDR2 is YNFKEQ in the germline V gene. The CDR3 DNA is TGTGCCAGCAGCCAAGATGTCAGGGGCATCACAGATACGCAGTATTTT. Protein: CASSQDVRGITDTQYF.

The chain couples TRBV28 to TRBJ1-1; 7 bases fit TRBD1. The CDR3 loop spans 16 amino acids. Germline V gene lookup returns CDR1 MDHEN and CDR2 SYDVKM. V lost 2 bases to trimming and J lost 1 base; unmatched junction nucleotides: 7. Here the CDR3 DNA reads TGTGCCAGCAGTTTAGGGACGACAGGGAAGAACACTGAAGCTTTCTTT. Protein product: CASSLGTTGKNTEAFF.

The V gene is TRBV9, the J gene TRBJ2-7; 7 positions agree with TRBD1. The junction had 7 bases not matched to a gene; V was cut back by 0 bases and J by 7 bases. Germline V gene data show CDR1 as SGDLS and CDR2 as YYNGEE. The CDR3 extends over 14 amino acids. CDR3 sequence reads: CASSVGQGRREQYF. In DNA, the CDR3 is TGTGCCAGCAGCGTAGGACAGGGAAGAAGGGAGCAGTACTTC.

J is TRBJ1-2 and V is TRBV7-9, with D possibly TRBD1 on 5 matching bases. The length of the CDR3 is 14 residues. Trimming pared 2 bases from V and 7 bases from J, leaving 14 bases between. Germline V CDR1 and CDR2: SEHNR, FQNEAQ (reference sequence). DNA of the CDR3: TGTGCCAGCAGCTTAATTGCAGGGTTTGGTGGCTACACCTTC. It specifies CASSLIAGFGGYTF.